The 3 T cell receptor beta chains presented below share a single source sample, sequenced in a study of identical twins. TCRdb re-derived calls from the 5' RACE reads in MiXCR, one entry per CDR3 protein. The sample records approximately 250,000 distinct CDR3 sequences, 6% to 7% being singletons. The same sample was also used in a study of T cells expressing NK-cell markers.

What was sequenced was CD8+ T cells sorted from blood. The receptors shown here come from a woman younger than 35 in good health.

CDR3 DNA sequence: TGCAGTGCTAAACAAAACAATGAGCAGTTCTTC. This translates into CSAKQNNEQFF. The V gene is TRBV20-1, the J gene TRBJ2-1; D is unclear. The germline CDR1 and CDR2 sequences are DFQATT and SNEGSKA (reference sequence). This CDR3 region has 11 residues. Trimming removed 4 bases at V and 5 bases at J, with 6 bases between.

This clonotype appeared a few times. Written as DNA, the CDR3 is TGTGCCAGCAGTTTGGGACAGGGGGGGACCGGGGAGCTGTTTTTT. Translating gives CASSLGQGGTGELFF. The chain is built from TRBV27 and TRBJ2-2; 11 bases are shared with TRBD1. Germline values: CDR1 MNHEY, CDR2 SMNVEV (reference sequence). This CDR3 is built from 15 residues. V lost 3 bases to trimming and J lost 5 bases; unmatched junction nucleotides: 2.

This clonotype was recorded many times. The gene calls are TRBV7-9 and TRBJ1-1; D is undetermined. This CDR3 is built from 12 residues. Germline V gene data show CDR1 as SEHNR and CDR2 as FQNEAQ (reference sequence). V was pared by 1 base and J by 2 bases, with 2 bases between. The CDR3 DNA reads TGTGCCAGCAGCTTAGACAACACTGAAGCTTTCTTT. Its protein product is CASSLDNTEAFF.